The present entry profiles one T cell receptor (beta chain) with its context. Repertoires were generated with immunoSEQ multiplex PCR, while TCRdb's copy carries only in-frame clones and drops some. The table lists 55,000 to 70,000 clones, approximately 80% of them singletons. Baseline was the first blood sampling point, followed by cycle 4 day 1 and cycle 7 day 1. The data were obtained in a study of OX40 agonist ivuxolimab in advanced cancers. Looking at the study overall: Patients undergoing dose escalation presented with hepatocellular carcinoma, melanoma, renal cell or head and neck cancer.

V lost 2 bases and J lost 5; bases outside the gene matches: 7. CDR3 length: 16 residues. The germline CDR1 and CDR2 sequences are MNHEY and SVGAGI. The material sequenced was CD4+ or CD8+ T cells sorted from blood, taken in a trial of the OX40 agonist ivuxolimab. This sequence originates from an adult with an advanced solid tumor such as melanoma, head and neck, liver or kidney cancer. The chain is built from TRBV6-5 and TRBJ2-1; 9 bases are a match to TRBD1. The CDR3 DNA reads as TGTGCCAGCAGTTACCCGTCCGACAGGGGGGACAATGAGCAGTTCTTC. It translates to CASSYPSDRGDNEQFF.